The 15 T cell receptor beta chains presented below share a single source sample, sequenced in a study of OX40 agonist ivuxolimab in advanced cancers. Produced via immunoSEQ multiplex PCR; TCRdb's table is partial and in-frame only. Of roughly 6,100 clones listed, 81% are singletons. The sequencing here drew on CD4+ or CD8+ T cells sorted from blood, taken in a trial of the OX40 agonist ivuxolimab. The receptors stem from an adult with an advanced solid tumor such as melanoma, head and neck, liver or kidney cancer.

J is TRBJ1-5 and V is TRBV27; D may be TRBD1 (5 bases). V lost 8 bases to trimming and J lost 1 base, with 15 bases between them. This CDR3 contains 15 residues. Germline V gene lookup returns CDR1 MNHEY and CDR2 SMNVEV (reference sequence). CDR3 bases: TGTGCCAGCTCCCCCGGGGGGTTCAGCAATCAGCCCCAGCATTTT. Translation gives CASSPGGFSNQPQHF.

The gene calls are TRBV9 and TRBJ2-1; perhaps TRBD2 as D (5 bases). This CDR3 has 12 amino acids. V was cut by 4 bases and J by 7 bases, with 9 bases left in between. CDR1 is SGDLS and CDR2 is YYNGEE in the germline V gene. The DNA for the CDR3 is TGTGCCAGCAGCCCGGGGTGGAATGAGCAGTTCTTC. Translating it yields CASSPGWNEQFF.

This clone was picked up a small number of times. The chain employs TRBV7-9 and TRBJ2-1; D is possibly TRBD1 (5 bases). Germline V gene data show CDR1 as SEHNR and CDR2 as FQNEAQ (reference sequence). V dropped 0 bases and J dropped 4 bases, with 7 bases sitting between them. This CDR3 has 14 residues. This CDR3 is CASSLADRYNEQFF. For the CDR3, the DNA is TGTGCCAGCAGCTTAGCTGACAGATACAATGAGCAGTTCTTC. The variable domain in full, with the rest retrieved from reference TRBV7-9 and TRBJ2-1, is DTGVSQNPRHKITKRGQNVTFRCDPISEHNRLYWYRQTLGQGPEFLTYFQNEAQLEKSRLLSDRFSAERPKGSFSTLEIQRTEQGDSAMYLCASSLADRYNEQFFGPGTRLTVL.

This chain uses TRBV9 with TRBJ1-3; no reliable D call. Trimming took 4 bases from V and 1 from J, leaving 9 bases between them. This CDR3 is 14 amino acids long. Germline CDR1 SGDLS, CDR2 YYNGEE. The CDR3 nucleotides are TGTGCCAGCAGCTCCATGACGTCTGGAAACACCATATATTTT. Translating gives CASSSMTSGNTIYF.

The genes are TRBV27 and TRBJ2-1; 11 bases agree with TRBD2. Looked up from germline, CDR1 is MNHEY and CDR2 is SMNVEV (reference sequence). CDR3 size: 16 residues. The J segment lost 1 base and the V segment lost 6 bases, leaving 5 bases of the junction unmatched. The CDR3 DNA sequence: TGTGCCAGCAGCGGACTAGCGGGTTCTTCCTACAATGAGCAGTTCTTC. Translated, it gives CASSGLAGSSYNEQFF.

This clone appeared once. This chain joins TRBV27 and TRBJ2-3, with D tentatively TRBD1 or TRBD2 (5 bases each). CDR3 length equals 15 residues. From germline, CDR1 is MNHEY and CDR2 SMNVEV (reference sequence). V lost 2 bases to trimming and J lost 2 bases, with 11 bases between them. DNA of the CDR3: TGTGCCAGCAGTTTAGGGGCGGGTGTCACAGATACGCAGTATTTT. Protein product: CASSLGAGVTDTQYF.

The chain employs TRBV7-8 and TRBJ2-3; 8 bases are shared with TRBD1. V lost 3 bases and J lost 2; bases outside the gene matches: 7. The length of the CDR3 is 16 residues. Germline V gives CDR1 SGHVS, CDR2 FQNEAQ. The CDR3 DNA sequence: TGTGCCAGCAGCTTTCCCGGGACAGGACTCACAGATACGCAGTATTTT. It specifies CASSFPGTGLTDTQYF.

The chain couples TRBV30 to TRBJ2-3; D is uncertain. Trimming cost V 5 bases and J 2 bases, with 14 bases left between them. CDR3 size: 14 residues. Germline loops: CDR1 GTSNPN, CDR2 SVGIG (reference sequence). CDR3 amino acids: CAWAPPVYTDTQYF. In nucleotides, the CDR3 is TGTGCCTGGGCCCCCCCCGTGTACACAGATACGCAGTATTTT.

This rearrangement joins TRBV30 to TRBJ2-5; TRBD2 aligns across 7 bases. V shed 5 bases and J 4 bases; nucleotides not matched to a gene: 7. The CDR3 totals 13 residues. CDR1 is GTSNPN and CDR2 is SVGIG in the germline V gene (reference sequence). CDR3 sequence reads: CAWAVGGRETQYF. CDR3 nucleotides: TGTGCCTGGGCGGTGGGCGGGAGAGAGACCCAGTACTTC.

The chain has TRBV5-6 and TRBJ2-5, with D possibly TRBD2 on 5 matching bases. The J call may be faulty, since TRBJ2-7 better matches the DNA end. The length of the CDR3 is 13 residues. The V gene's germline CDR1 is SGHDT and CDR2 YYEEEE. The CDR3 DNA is TGTGCCAGCAGCTCTCTAGGGAGCGACGAGCAGTACTTC. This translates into CASSSLGSDEQYF.

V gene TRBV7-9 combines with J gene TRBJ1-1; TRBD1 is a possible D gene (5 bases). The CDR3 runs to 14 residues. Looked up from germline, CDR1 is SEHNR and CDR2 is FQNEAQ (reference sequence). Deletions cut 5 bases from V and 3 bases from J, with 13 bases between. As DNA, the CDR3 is TGTGCCAGCAGCAATGGGGAAGGGGACACTGAAGCTTTCTTT. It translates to CASSNGEGDTEAFF.

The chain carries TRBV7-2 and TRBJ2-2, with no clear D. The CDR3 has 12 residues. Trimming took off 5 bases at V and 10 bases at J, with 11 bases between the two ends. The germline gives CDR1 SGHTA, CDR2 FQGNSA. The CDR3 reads CASSRAPVELFF. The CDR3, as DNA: TGTGCCAGCAGCCGAGCCCCCGTGGAGCTGTTTTTT.

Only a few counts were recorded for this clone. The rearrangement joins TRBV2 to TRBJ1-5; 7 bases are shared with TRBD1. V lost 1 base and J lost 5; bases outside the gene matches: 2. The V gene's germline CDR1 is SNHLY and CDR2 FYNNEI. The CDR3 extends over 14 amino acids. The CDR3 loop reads CASSEDRGYQPQHF. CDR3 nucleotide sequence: TGTGCCAGCAGTGAAGACAGGGGTTATCAGCCCCAGCATTTT.

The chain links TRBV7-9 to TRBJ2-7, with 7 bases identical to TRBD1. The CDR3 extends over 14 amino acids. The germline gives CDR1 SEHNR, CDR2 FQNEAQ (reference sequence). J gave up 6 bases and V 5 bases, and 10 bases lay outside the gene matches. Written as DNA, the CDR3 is TGTGCCAGCAGCCCCGACAGGGCATTATTCGAGCAGTACTTC. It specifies CASSPDRALFEQYF. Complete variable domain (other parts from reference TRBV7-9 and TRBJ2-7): DTGVSQNPRHKITKRGQNVTFRCDPISEHNRLYWYRQTLGQGPEFLTYFQNEAQLEKSRLLSDRFSAERPKGSFSTLEIQRTEQGDSAMYLCASSPDRALFEQYFGPGTRLTVT.

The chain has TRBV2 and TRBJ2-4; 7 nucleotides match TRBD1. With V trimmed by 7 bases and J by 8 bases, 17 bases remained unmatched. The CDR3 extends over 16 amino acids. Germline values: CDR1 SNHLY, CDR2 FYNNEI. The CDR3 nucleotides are TGTGCCAGCAAGCCCCCAAGGGGGCAAGTAGTTGACATTCAGTACTTC. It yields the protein CASKPPRGQVVDIQYF.